These 12 T cell receptor beta chains originate from one sample sequenced in a study of control samples from healthy donors and cancer patients. Here immunoSEQ multiplex PCR was the method, and the copy in TCRdb shows in-frame clones only, minus some. The table records roughly 120,000 clones, over 75% of them present only once. The sequenced material came from PBMCs. All receptors come from a woman in her 50s with colorectal cancer.

V usage is TRBV15 and J usage is TRBJ2-7; the D call may be TRBD1 or TRBD2 (5 bases each). V lost 0 bases and J lost 0, with 12 bases in between. This CDR3 comprises 16 residues. Germline V lookup: CDR1 LNHNV, CDR2 YYDKDF (reference sequence). Here the CDR3 reads CATSRDFGAFSYEQYF. CDR3 coding DNA: TGTGCCACCAGCAGAGATTTCGGGGCTTTCTCCTACGAGCAGTACTTC.

The chain couples TRBV6-1 to TRBJ2-7; D call uncertain. Germline CDR1 reads MNHNS; CDR2 reads SASEGT. This CDR3 has 14 residues. The V gene lost 2 bases and the J gene lost 0 bases, with 8 bases spanning the gap. CDR3 sequence (DNA): TGTGCCAGCAGTGAACGGGCCTACTCCTACGAGCAGTACTTC. This sequence encodes CASSERAYSYEQYF.

The V gene is TRBV5-1, the J gene TRBJ1-3, with 7 positions matching TRBD1. V was clipped by 1 base and J by 2 bases; unmatched bases: 3. Germline CDR1 is SGHRS and CDR2 is YFSETQ. This CDR3 contains 15 residues. CDR3 DNA: TGCGCCAGCAGCTTGCGGCAGGGGGCTGGAAACACCATATATTTT. Amino acids: CASSLRQGAGNTIYF.

The chain carries TRBV5-1 and TRBJ1-6; 7 bases are shared with TRBD1. Germline CDR1 is SGHRS and CDR2 is YFSETQ. This CDR3 is built from 16 residues. Trimming took 0 bases from V and 5 from J; bases not matched to a gene: 5. The CDR3 nucleotides read TGCGCCAGCAGCTTGGGACAGGGCCAAGATAATTCACCCCTCCACTTT. Protein: CASSLGQGQDNSPLHF.

This chain connects TRBV28 to TRBJ1-1; D remains ambiguous. The V gene lost 4 bases and the J gene lost 7 bases, with 10 bases spanning the gap. Per the germline V gene, CDR1 is MDHEN and CDR2 is SYDVKM. This CDR3 contains 12 residues. CDR3 bases: TGTGCCAGCAGTTATGAGAGAAGTGAAGCTTTCTTT. Amino acids: CASSYERSEAFF. Supplemented by reference TRBV28 and TRBJ1-1, the full variable domain reads DVKVTQSSRYLVKRTGEKVFLECVQDMDHENMFWYRQDPGLGLRLIYFSYDVKMKEKGDIPEGYSVSREKKERFSLILESASTNQTSMYLCASSYERSEAFFGQGTRLTVV.

The chain couples TRBV1 to TRBJ1-1; the table names TRBD1, a call not compared with the DNA. TRBV1 is flagged as a pseudogene. The CDR3 extends over 13 amino acids. In DNA form, the CDR3 reads TGCACCAGCAGCCAACCGCAGGACACTGAAGCTTTCTTT. This gives the protein CTSSQPQDTEAFF.

J is TRBJ2-1 and V is TRBV15, with 7 bases identical to TRBD2. The J segment lost 12 bases and the V segment lost 1 base, leaving 3 bases of the junction unmatched. The CDR3 extends over 12 amino acids. Germline CDR1 reads LNHNV; CDR2 reads YYDKDF (reference sequence). The CDR3 DNA is TGTGCCACCAGCAGAGTAGGACTAGGGCAGTTCTTC. Its protein is CATSRVGLGQFF. The complete variable domain, with remaining parts taken from reference TRBV15 and TRBJ2-1, reads DAMVIQNPRYQVTQFGKPVTLSCSQTLNHNVMYWYQQKSSQAPKLLFHYYDKDFNNEADTPDNFQSRRPNTSFCFLDIRSPGLGDTAMYLCATSRVGLGQFFGPGTRLTVL.

The chain is built from TRBV9 and TRBJ2-1; either TRBD1 or TRBD2 may fit D (5 bases each). This CDR3 spans 17 amino acids. V was trimmed by 0 bases and J by 8 bases, leaving 21 bases between them. Germline assignment: CDR1 SGDLS and CDR2 YYNGEE. The chain's CDR3 is CASSVATSGQGIYEQFF. CDR3 DNA sequence: TGTGCCAGCAGCGTAGCTACAAGCGGCCAGGGCATTTATGAGCAGTTCTTC.

This clone came up once. The chain carries TRBV30 and TRBJ2-1; weak D call: TRBD2 (6 bases). V was clipped by 1 base and J by 4 bases, with 11 bases between them. There are 14 residues in the CDR3. The germline V gene encodes CDR1 GTSNPN and CDR2 SVGIG (reference sequence). The CDR3 region has the DNA TGTGCCTGGAGTGGCGGGACTCTATACAATGAGCAGTTCTTC. Encoded protein: CAWSGGTLYNEQFF.

V and J are TRBV3-1 (or the pseudogene TRBV3-2) and TRBJ2-3, with D perhaps TRBD2 (7 bases). V was clipped by 7 bases and J by 5 bases, with 25 bases between them. In germline, CDR1 is LGHDT, CDR2 YNNKEL (reference sequence). The CDR3 runs 17 residues. The chain's CDR3 is CASTPVGWGAGVDTQYF. CDR3 DNA sequence: TGTGCCAGCACCCCCGTAGGATGGGGGGCGGGGGTAGATACGCAGTATTTT.

This clone was seen once. V and J are TRBV5-6 and TRBJ1-2, with 7 bases lining up with TRBD1. V was clipped by 1 base and J by 0 bases; unmatched bases: 3. CDR1 SGHDT and CDR2 YYEEEE come from the germline V gene. The CDR3 contains 15 residues. CDR3 in amino acids: CASSLRGRPNYGYTF. Here the CDR3 DNA reads TGTGCCAGCAGCTTGAGGGGGCGGCCTAACTATGGCTACACCTTC.

The chain links TRBV5-1 to TRBJ1-1; no clear D. V lost 4 bases, J lost 5 bases, and 15 bases lay in between. The germline CDR1 and CDR2 sequences are SGHRS and YFSETQ. The CDR3 loop spans 14 amino acids. CDR3 region: CASSPPGVRTEAFF. The CDR3 DNA sequence: TGCGCCAGCAGCCCGCCTGGGGTTCGGACTGAAGCTTTCTTT.